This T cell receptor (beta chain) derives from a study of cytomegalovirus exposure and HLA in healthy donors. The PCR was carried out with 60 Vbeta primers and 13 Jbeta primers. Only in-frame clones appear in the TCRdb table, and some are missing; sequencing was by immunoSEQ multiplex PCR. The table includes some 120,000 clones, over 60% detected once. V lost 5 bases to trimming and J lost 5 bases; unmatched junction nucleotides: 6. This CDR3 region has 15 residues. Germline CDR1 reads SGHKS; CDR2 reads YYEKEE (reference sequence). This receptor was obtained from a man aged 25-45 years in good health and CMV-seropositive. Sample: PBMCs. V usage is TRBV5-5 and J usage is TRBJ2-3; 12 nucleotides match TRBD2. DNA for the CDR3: TGTGCCAGCAGGGCGCTAGCGGGGGGGCAAGATACGCAGTATTTT. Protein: CASRALAGGQDTQYF.